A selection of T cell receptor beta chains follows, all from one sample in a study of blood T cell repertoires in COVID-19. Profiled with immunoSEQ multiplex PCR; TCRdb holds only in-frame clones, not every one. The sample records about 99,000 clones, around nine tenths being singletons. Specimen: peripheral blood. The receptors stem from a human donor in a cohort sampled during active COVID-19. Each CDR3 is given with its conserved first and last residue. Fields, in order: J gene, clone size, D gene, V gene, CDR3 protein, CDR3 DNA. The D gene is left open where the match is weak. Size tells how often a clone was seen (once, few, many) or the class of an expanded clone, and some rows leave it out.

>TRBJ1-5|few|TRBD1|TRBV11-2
CASSRTGGSNQPQHF
TGTGCCAGCAGCCGCACAGGGGGCAGCAATCAGCCCCAGCATTTT
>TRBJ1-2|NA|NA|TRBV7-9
CASSLTGPYGYTF
TGTGCCAGCAGCTTAACAGGGCCGTATGGCTACACCTTC
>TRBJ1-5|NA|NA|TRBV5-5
CASSLLEWGGNQPQHF
TGTGCCAGCAGCTTGTTAGAGTGGGGGGGGAATCAGCCCCAGCATTTT
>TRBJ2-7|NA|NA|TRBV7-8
CASSLEYYEQYF
TGTGCCAGCAGCTTAGAATACTACGAGCAGTACTTC
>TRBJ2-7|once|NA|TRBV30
CAWSPGFPYEQYF
TGTGCCTGGAGTCCCGGGTTCCCCTACGAGCAGTACTTC
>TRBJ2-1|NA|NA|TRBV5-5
CASSLIGQDGQFF
TGTGCCAGCAGCTTGATAGGCCAGGATGGGCAGTTCTTC
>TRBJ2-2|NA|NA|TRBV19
CASVSWGQGSGELFF
TGTGCCAGCGTATCGTGGGGCCAGGGGTCCGGGGAGCTGTTTTTT
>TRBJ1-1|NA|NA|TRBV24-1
CATSSRRGTEAFF
TGTGCCACCAGTTCACGGAGGGGCACTGAAGCTTTCTTT
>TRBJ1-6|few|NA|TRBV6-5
CASSYSQSNSPLHF
TGTGCCAGCAGTTACTCACAGAGCAATTCACCCCTCCACTTT
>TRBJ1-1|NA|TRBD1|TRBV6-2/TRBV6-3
CASSQQGARGEAFF
TGTGCCAGCAGTCAACAGGGGGCGCGAGGTGAAGCTTTCTTT
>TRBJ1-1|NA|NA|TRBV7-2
CASSLGQTSEAFF
TGTGCCAGCAGCTTAGGACAGACCTCTGAAGCTTTCTTT
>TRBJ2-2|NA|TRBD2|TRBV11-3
CASSFTTTSGGGKGNGELFF
TGTGCCAGCAGCTTTACCACGACTAGCGGGGGAGGTAAAGGTAACGGGGAGCTGTTTTTT
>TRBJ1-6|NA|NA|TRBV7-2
CASSSVPGFSPLHF
TGTGCCAGCAGCTCCGTGCCAGGGTTTTCACCCCTCCACTTT
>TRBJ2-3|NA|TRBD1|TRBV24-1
CATSDLGQGTDTQYF
TGTGCCACCAGTGATTTGGGACAGGGGACAGATACGCAGTATTTT
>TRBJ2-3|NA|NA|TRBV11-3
CASSSTSRTQYF
TGTGCCAGCAGCTCGACTAGTCGTACGCAGTATTTT
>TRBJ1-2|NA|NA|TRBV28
CASSRPTETYGYTF
TGTGCCAGCAGCCGCCCGACAGAGACCTATGGCTACACCTTC
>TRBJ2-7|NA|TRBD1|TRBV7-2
CASSLGQGTYEQYF
TGTGCCAGCAGCTTGGGACAGGGAACCTACGAGCAGTACTTC
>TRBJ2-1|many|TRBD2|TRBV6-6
CASSQTSGLHNEQFF
TGTGCCAGCAGTCAGACTAGCGGACTCCACAATGAGCAGTTCTTC
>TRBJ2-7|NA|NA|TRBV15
CATSTYYEQYF
TGTGCCACCAGCACTTATTACGAGCAGTACTTC
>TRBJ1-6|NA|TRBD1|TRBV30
CACKQGGNSPLHF
TGTGCCTGCAAACAGGGGGGGAATTCACCCCTCCACTTT
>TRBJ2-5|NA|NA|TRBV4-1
CASSPTQGTRIGLQETQYF
TGCGCCAGCAGCCCAACGCAGGGAACAAGAATCGGGTTACAAGAGACCCAGTACTTC
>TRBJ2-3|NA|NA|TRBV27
CASSSFRTSTDTQYF
TGTGCCAGCAGTTCGTTTAGGACTAGCACAGATACGCAGTATTTT
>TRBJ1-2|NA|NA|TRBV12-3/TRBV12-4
CASSSSEDGYTF
TGTGCCAGCAGCTCTTCCGAGGATGGCTACACCTTC
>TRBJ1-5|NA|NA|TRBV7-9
CASSPQPNQPQHF
TGTGCCAGCAGCCCACAGCCCAATCAGCCCCAGCATTTT